What follows is one T cell receptor (beta chain) and its context. Its target is not known. The CDR3 has 17 residues. The germline CDR1 and CDR2 sequences are MDHEN and SYDVKM. The V end was cut by 3 bases, the J end by 1 base, with 18 bases between. The table came from immunoSEQ multiplex PCR; TCRdb's copy has only in-frame clones and leaves some out. The table shows 90,000 to 150,000 clones, with roughly nine tenths occurring only once. These data come from a study of T cell responses to AZD1222 COVID-19 vaccine. Broader study findings: At 160-218 and 743-854, vaccine-associated CD4 TCRs were dominant, and they spanned spike. White British donors predominated, females outnumbered males, and clonal diversity was possibly underestimated.

The starting material was peripheral blood, obtained on day 0 of AZD1222 vaccination. The rearrangement uses TRBV28 and TRBJ1-2; a weak D match, TRBD1 (6 bases). This TCR was sampled from an adult in good health. CDR3 residues: CASSLFVSQDSNYGYTF. The CDR3 DNA follows: TGTGCCAGCAGTTTGTTTGTTAGTCAGGACAGTAACTATGGCTACACCTTC.